These T cell receptor beta chains were read from a single sample in a study of tumor-infiltrating lymphocytes in primary liver carcinoma. TCRdb re-derived calls from the multiplex PCR reads in MiXCR, one entry per CDR3 protein. The sample yields about 48,000 distinct CDR3 sequences, about 73% seen once. The sequenced sample consisted of liver tumor tissue from sampling region 3. Receptors were obtained from a man aged 35 to 55 with primary liver carcinoma and hepatitis B virus infection. The CDR3 runs from the conserved cysteine through the conserved F or W. Each record gives: V gene, J gene, D gene, clone size, CDR3 DNA, CDR3 protein. The D gene is left open where the match is weak. Clone size, where shown, is once, few, many, or a class for clones that have expanded.

v_gene: TRBV6-5; j_gene: TRBJ1-6; d_gene: TRBD1; abundance: -; CDR3nt: TGTGCCAGCTCTTCTGGGACAGGGAATTCACCCCTCCACTTT; CDR3aa: CASSSGTGNSPLHF
v_gene: TRBV6-5; j_gene: TRBJ2-3; d_gene: TRBD1; abundance: -; CDR3nt: TGTGCCAACAGGCCGACAGGGACAGATTCGCAGTATTTT; CDR3aa: CANRPTGTDSQYF
v_gene: TRBV6-1; j_gene: TRBJ1-2; d_gene: -; abundance: -; CDR3nt: TGTGCCAGCAATGATGGTCGCTACATCTTC; CDR3aa: CASNDGRYIF
v_gene: TRBV6-6; j_gene: TRBJ2-7; d_gene: -; abundance: -; CDR3nt: TGCGTCAGCAGACGAGAAAGTGGTTACGAGCAGTACTTC; CDR3aa: CVSRRESGYEQYF
v_gene: TRBV11-2; j_gene: TRBJ2-7; d_gene: -; abundance: -; CDR3nt: TGTGCCGGCAGCTTAACCGGAGCCTACGAGCAGTACTTC; CDR3aa: CAGSLTGAYEQYF
v_gene: TRBV11-2; j_gene: TRBJ2-7; d_gene: -; abundance: -; CDR3nt: TGTGCCAGCATCTTAGACGACGGGAATCGCTCCGAGCAGTACTTC; CDR3aa: CASILDDGNRSEQYF
v_gene: TRBV7-8; j_gene: TRBJ2-7; d_gene: -; abundance: -; CDR3nt: TGTGCTAGCAGCTTAGTAGGGCTAGATCACTTCAAGCAGTACTTC; CDR3aa: CASSLVGLDHFKQYF
v_gene: TRBV12-3/TRBV12-4; j_gene: TRBJ2-1; d_gene: -; abundance: -; CDR3nt: TGTGCCAGCAACCCCAAGGTACTTCACGTGGATGAGCAGTTCTTC; CDR3aa: CASNPKVLHVDEQFF
v_gene: TRBV7-8; j_gene: TRBJ1-5; d_gene: -; abundance: -; CDR3nt: TGTGCTAGCAGCTTGCTCCCGAGTCAGCCCCAGCATTTT; CDR3aa: CASSLLPSQPQHF
v_gene: TRBV11-2; j_gene: TRBJ2-3; d_gene: -; abundance: medium-sized; CDR3nt: TGTGCCAGCAGCTTTCGGGACAGCACAGATACGCAGTATTTT; CDR3aa: CASSFRDSTDTQYF
v_gene: TRBV6-6; j_gene: TRBJ1-5; d_gene: -; abundance: -; CDR3nt: TGTCCCAGTAGTTACCGAGTAGAGTATAGCGATCAGCCCCTGCATTTT; CDR3aa: CPSSYRVEYSDQPLHF
v_gene: TRBV11-2; j_gene: TRBJ2-5; d_gene: -; abundance: -; CDR3nt: TGTACCAGCAAATCCCGGGGCTCGACCCACCAAGAGACCCAGTACTTC; CDR3aa: CTSKSRGSTHQETQYF
v_gene: TRBV6-6; j_gene: TRBJ2-5; d_gene: -; abundance: -; CDR3nt: TGTGCCAGCAGAACCGATGAGACCCAGTACTTC; CDR3aa: CASRTDETQYF
v_gene: TRBV7-8; j_gene: TRBJ2-1; d_gene: TRBD2; abundance: -; CDR3nt: TGTACCAGCAGCACTGGGACTAGCGGATACAATGAGCAGTTCTTC; CDR3aa: CTSSTGTSGYNEQFF
v_gene: TRBV29-1; j_gene: TRBJ1-2; d_gene: -; abundance: -; CDR3nt: TGCAGCGTCCTTCATGGCAATGTTGTCTACACCTTC; CDR3aa: CSVLHGNVVYTF
v_gene: TRBV20-1; j_gene: TRBJ2-5; d_gene: TRBD2; abundance: -; CDR3nt: TGCAGTGCCTCAAGGGCGGGAGAGGCCCAGTACTTC; CDR3aa: CSASRAGEAQYF
v_gene: TRBV12-3/TRBV12-4; j_gene: TRBJ2-1; d_gene: TRBD2; abundance: -; CDR3nt: TGTACCAGCATGGCTATACTGGGACTAGCGGCGGAAAATGAGCAGTTCTTC; CDR3aa: CTSMAILGLAAENEQFF
v_gene: TRBV10-3; j_gene: TRBJ2-3; d_gene: TRBD1; abundance: many; CDR3nt: TGTGCCATCAGTGAGGTTAGGACAGGGAGCACAGATACGCAGTATTTT; CDR3aa: CAISEVRTGSTDTQYF
v_gene: TRBV11-2; j_gene: TRBJ2-1; d_gene: TRBD2; abundance: -; CDR3nt: TGTACCAACAGTTTGAAACTAGCGGGAGGTCATGAGCAGTTCTTC; CDR3aa: CTNSLKLAGGHEQFF
v_gene: TRBV15; j_gene: TRBJ2-2; d_gene: TRBD2; abundance: few; CDR3nt: TGTGCCACCAGCAGCGAGACTAGCGCGAACACCGGGGAGCTGTTTTTT; CDR3aa: CATSSETSANTGELFF
v_gene: TRBV7-8; j_gene: TRBJ1-5; d_gene: -; abundance: many; CDR3nt: TGTGCCAGCAGCTTAGGGGCAGGGGCCCTCTATCAGCCCCAGCATTTT; CDR3aa: CASSLGAGALYQPQHF
v_gene: TRBV4-1; j_gene: TRBJ2-1; d_gene: -; abundance: -; CDR3nt: TGCGCCACCAGCCAAGATAGACCGGGTAGCTCCTACAATGAGCAGTTCTTC; CDR3aa: CATSQDRPGSSYNEQFF
v_gene: TRBV6-1; j_gene: TRBJ1-2; d_gene: -; abundance: -; CDR3nt: TGTGCCAGCATGCGGGACGACTATGGCTACACCTTC; CDR3aa: CASMRDDYGYTF
v_gene: TRBV11-2; j_gene: TRBJ2-3; d_gene: -; abundance: once; CDR3nt: TGTGCCAGCAGCTTAGGAGTCATGGGCACAGAAACGCGGTATTTT; CDR3aa: CASSLGVMGTETRYF
v_gene: TRBV29-1; j_gene: TRBJ1-5; d_gene: -; abundance: -; CDR3nt: TGCATCGCCGCGACCGGGGGTGGTAACACTCAGCCCCAGCATTTC; CDR3aa: CIAATGGGNTQPQHF
v_gene: TRBV12-3/TRBV12-4; j_gene: TRBJ2-7; d_gene: -; abundance: -; CDR3nt: TGTGTCAGTAGACTAGGACAGTCCTACGAGCAGTACTTC; CDR3aa: CVSRLGQSYEQYF
v_gene: TRBV6-6; j_gene: TRBJ2-3; d_gene: -; abundance: -; CDR3nt: TGTACCAGCAGTCTCTTTTTGGGACAAGGGACAGATACGCAGTATTTT; CDR3aa: CTSSLFLGQGTDTQYF
v_gene: TRBV6-5; j_gene: TRBJ2-6; d_gene: -; abundance: -; CDR3nt: TGTGCCAGCAGGCCACAAGGGGTTGGGGCCAACGTACTGACTTTC; CDR3aa: CASRPQGVGANVLTF
v_gene: TRBV11-2; j_gene: TRBJ2-3; d_gene: TRBD2; abundance: -; CDR3nt: TGTGCCAGCAGCGCCCCGACTAGCGGTAACACAGATACGCAGTATTTT; CDR3aa: CASSAPTSGNTDTQYF
v_gene: TRBV29-1; j_gene: TRBJ1-1; d_gene: -; abundance: once; CDR3nt: TGCAGCGCACCGGAGGCTAGGAGCACTGAAGCTTTCTTT; CDR3aa: CSAPEARSTEAFF
v_gene: TRBV12-3/TRBV12-4; j_gene: TRBJ2-3; d_gene: -; abundance: many; CDR3nt: TGTGCCAGCAGCCGGGGCACAGATACGCAGTATTTT; CDR3aa: CASSRGTDTQYF
v_gene: TRBV11-2; j_gene: TRBJ2-7; d_gene: -; abundance: -; CDR3nt: TGCGCCAGCAACCAATATTCGGGAGGGGGCTACGAGGAGTACTTC; CDR3aa: CASNQYSGGGYEEYF
v_gene: TRBV6-1; j_gene: TRBJ2-7; d_gene: -; abundance: -; CDR3nt: TGTGCCAGCAGCTACTACACCTACGAGCAGTATTTC; CDR3aa: CASSYYTYEQYF
v_gene: TRBV28; j_gene: TRBJ2-1; d_gene: -; abundance: few; CDR3nt: TGTGCCAGCAGTTTATTAGGGAATGGGCAGTTCTTC; CDR3aa: CASSLLGNGQFF
v_gene: TRBV11-2; j_gene: TRBJ2-2; d_gene: -; abundance: few; CDR3nt: TGTGCCAGCAGCTTTGATCGAGACAGGATCGGCACCGGGGAGCTGTTCTTT; CDR3aa: CASSFDRDRIGTGELFF
v_gene: TRBV7-9; j_gene: TRBJ2-3; d_gene: -; abundance: -; CDR3nt: TGTGCCAGTACTAACTTGGACAGAGGCGGAACAGATACGCAATATTTT; CDR3aa: CASTNLDRGGTDTQYF
v_gene: TRBV2; j_gene: TRBJ2-2; d_gene: -; abundance: -; CDR3nt: TGTGCCAGCAGTTACAGCAGGGTTAACACCGGGGAGCTGTTTTTT; CDR3aa: CASSYSRVNTGELFF
v_gene: TRBV6-5; j_gene: TRBJ1-2; d_gene: -; abundance: many; CDR3nt: TGTGCCAGCAGTAAAGACAAGCGTTATGGCTGCACCTTC; CDR3aa: CASSKDKRYGCTF
v_gene: TRBV12-3/TRBV12-4; j_gene: TRBJ1-4; d_gene: TRBD1; abundance: few; CDR3nt: TGTGCCAGTAGGCGGGGACAGACTAATGAAAAACTGTTTTTT; CDR3aa: CASRRGQTNEKLFF
v_gene: TRBV6-6; j_gene: TRBJ1-5; d_gene: -; abundance: -; CDR3nt: TGTGCCAGCAGATCTACGGGGGAGAATCAGCCCCAGCATTTT; CDR3aa: CASRSTGENQPQHF
v_gene: TRBV29-1; j_gene: TRBJ2-5; d_gene: -; abundance: -; CDR3nt: TGCGGCGCGTACCAGGGAAACCAAGAGATCCAGTACTTC; CDR3aa: CGAYQGNQEIQYF
v_gene: TRBV12-3/TRBV12-4; j_gene: TRBJ1-2; d_gene: -; abundance: -; CDR3nt: TGTGCCAGCAGTTTAGTCGACAGGCCTGGCTGCACCTTC; CDR3aa: CASSLVDRPGCTF
v_gene: TRBV6-5; j_gene: TRBJ2-7; d_gene: TRBD2; abundance: -; CDR3nt: TGTGCCAGCAATTTTTTCTTAGCGGGAGAGGATTACGAGCAGTACTTC; CDR3aa: CASNFFLAGEDYEQYF
v_gene: TRBV4-1; j_gene: TRBJ2-1; d_gene: -; abundance: -; CDR3nt: TGCGCCAGCAGCCATGGGGACACGGGAGTACCTCTCATTGAGCAGTTCTTC; CDR3aa: CASSHGDTGVPLIEQFF
v_gene: TRBV6-5; j_gene: TRBJ2-3; d_gene: -; abundance: -; CDR3nt: TGTGCCAGCAGCAGGGGACGAGCCGCAGATACGCAGTATTTT; CDR3aa: CASSRGRAADTQYF
v_gene: TRBV6-5; j_gene: TRBJ2-7; d_gene: -; abundance: -; CDR3nt: TGTGCCATCTACCCGGGGCAGGGTCACTACGAGCAGTACTTC; CDR3aa: CAIYPGQGHYEQYF
v_gene: TRBV19; j_gene: TRBJ1-5; d_gene: -; abundance: -; CDR3nt: TGTGTCAGTAGTATGGCGTATCAGCCCCAGCATTTT; CDR3aa: CVSSMAYQPQHF
v_gene: TRBV28; j_gene: TRBJ1-2; d_gene: -; abundance: many; CDR3nt: TGTGCCAGCAGTTATCTCGACCGAAAAAACTATGGCTACACCTTC; CDR3aa: CASSYLDRKNYGYTF
v_gene: TRBV12-3/TRBV12-4; j_gene: TRBJ2-7; d_gene: TRBD2; abundance: many; CDR3nt: TGTGCCAGCAGTCCTCAACCCGGGACTAGGAAAGACGAGCAGTACTTC; CDR3aa: CASSPQPGTRKDEQYF